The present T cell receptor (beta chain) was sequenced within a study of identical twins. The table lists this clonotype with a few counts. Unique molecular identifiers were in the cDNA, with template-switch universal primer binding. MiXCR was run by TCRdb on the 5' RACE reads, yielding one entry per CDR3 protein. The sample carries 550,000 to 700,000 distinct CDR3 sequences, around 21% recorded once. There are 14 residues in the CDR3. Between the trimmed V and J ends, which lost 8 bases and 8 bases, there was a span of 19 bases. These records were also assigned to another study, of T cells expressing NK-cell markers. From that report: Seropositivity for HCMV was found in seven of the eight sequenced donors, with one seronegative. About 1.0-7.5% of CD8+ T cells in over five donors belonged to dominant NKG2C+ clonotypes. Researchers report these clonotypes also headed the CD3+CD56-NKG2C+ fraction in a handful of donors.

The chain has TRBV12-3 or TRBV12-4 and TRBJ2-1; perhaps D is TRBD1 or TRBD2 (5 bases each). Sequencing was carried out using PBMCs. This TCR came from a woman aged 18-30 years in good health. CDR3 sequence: CASYPRGREYEQFF. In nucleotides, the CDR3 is TGTGCCAGCTACCCGAGGGGCAGGGAATATGAGCAGTTCTTC.